Sequencing of this T cell receptor (beta chain) was carried out in a study of OX40 agonist ivuxolimab in advanced cancers. The overall study: Partial responses occurred in Three dose-escalation patients, one with hepatocellular carcinoma and two with cutaneous melanoma. Study-wide points: Expanded peripheral T-cell antigen specificity went undetermined. By week 6 at 0.1 to 3.0 mg/kg, blood CD4+ and CD8+ T cells had expanded clonally.

With respect to this clone: What it binds is unknown.

CDR1 is MNHEY and CDR2 is SMNVEV in the germline V gene (reference sequence). There are 13 residues in the CDR3. With V trimmed by 5 bases and J by 4 bases, 4 bases remained unmatched. Clones were sequenced by immunoSEQ multiplex PCR, and TCRdb holds only the in-frame ones, with some missing. The sample lists about 140,000 clones, just over 90% seen once, with more than 1% in the top ten. This chain connects TRBV27 to TRBJ1-2; 7 bases fit TRBD1. Source: CD4+ or CD8+ T cells sorted from blood, taken in a trial of the OX40 agonist ivuxolimab. The receptor was isolated from an adult with an advanced solid tumor such as melanoma, head and neck, liver or kidney cancer. Here the CDR3 DNA reads TGTGCCAGCAGTCCACAGGGGAGCTATGGCTACACCTTC. It codes for CASSPQGSYGYTF.